This is a list of T cell receptor beta chains from one sample in a study of blood T cells in healthy people across ages. Via MiXCR, TCRdb re-called the 5' RACE reads, giving one row per CDR3 protein. Seen here are 850,000 to 1,100,000 distinct CDR3 sequences, about two fifths observed once, and the top ten hold about an eighth. The sample consisted of blood. These receptors were taken from a man aged 18 to 29 in good health. Both conserved end residues are trimmed from each CDR3.

V: TRBV20-1
J: TRBJ2-3
CDR3: SGQGADTQY

V: TRBV4-1
J: TRBJ1-2
CDR3: ASSQVGQGANYGYT

V: TRBV25-1
J: TRBJ2-1
CDR3: ASSEGWRSRTNEQF

V: TRBV3-1
J: TRBJ1-2
CDR3: ASSPSRSYNTGGGYT

V: TRBV5-1
J: TRBJ2-1
CDR3: ASSLEGQGQF

V: TRBV6-1
J: TRBJ2-3
CDR3: ASSPQLDRDPPDTQY

V: TRBV6-1
J: TRBJ1-2
CDR3: ASSGGGGTGKGYT

V: TRBV12-3/TRBV12-4
J: TRBJ2-2
CDR3: ASSLAGEGELF

V: TRBV7-9
J: TRBJ2-5
CDR3: ASSSPPGQGPSIQETQY

V: TRBV6-1
J: TRBJ1-2
CDR3: ASSDIGQILYGYT

V: TRBV12-3/TRBV12-4
J: TRBJ2-5
CDR3: ASRWGTPGLAEYNEQY

V: TRBV5-1
J: NA
CDR3: ASSLTSDNYNEQY

V: TRBV12-5
J: TRBJ2-1
CDR3: ASSDAGEQF

V: TRBV10-3
J: TRBJ1-2
CDR3: AISEFADPNYGYT

V: TRBV5-1
J: TRBJ2-7
CDR3: ASSLRQGQGEQY

V: TRBV7-9
J: TRBJ1-4
CDR3: ASSLDGGTENEKLF

V: TRBV6-6
J: TRBJ2-7
CDR3: ASAYRDLTYEQY

V: TRBV27
J: TRBJ2-3
CDR3: ASSTTKGHTDTQY

V: TRBV4-1
J: TRBJ2-5
CDR3: ASSESRLSQETQY

V: TRBV13
J: TRBJ2-1
CDR3: ASSSWTGWDNEQF

V: TRBV20-1
J: TRBJ2-7
CDR3: SASLRDYEQY

V: TRBV4-2
J: TRBJ1-1
CDR3: ASSPTKEGGNTEAF

V: TRBV20-1
J: TRBJ2-5
CDR3: SAGGRFEGTQY

V: TRBV2
J: TRBJ2-1
CDR3: ASMGLAGNNEQF

V: TRBV27
J: TRBJ1-2
CDR3: ASSLSGSGGLFYGYT

V: TRBV6-6
J: TRBJ2-7
CDR3: ASSYFGQGAYEQY

V: TRBV5-1
J: TRBJ2-1
CDR3: ASTPPREFNNEQF

V: TRBV5-1
J: TRBJ1-5
CDR3: ASSPGTGAGQPQH

V: TRBV25-1
J: TRBJ2-1
CDR3: ASSMYNEQF

V: TRBV7-2
J: TRBJ1-1
CDR3: ASTKTGAATEAF

V: TRBV6-1
J: TRBJ2-1
CDR3: ASSESTSGNNEQF

V: TRBV5-1
J: TRBJ2-1
CDR3: ASSILAETYNEQF

V: TRBV7-2
J: TRBJ2-3
CDR3: ASSLIITDTQY

V: TRBV12-3/TRBV12-4
J: TRBJ2-4
CDR3: ASSFNRDPLEQY

V: TRBV5-6
J: TRBJ2-7
CDR3: ASSLVSRGHDEQY

V: TRBV4-1
J: TRBJ1-2
CDR3: ASSQDNRETGYDYT

V: TRBV25-1
J: TRBJ1-2
CDR3: ASSGSRRGGSYGYT

V: TRBV7-9
J: TRBJ1-1
CDR3: ASSLGYGGQGAEAF

V: TRBV10-3
J: TRBJ1-5
CDR3: ATAQGSGNQPQH

V: TRBV2
J: TRBJ2-3
CDR3: ASSDRRSTDTQY

V: TRBV4-3
J: TRBJ2-1
CDR3: ASSPSSRYNEQF

V: TRBV4-2
J: TRBJ2-7
CDR3: ASSPSKLSPPYEQY

V: TRBV4-1
J: TRBJ1-2
CDR3: ASSQVDGPNYGYT

V: TRBV27
J: TRBJ2-3
CDR3: ASIRADTQY

V: TRBV20-1
J: TRBJ2-2
CDR3: SAAGDGMNTGELF

V: TRBV10-2
J: TRBJ2-3
CDR3: ATGKVQGKDTQY

V: TRBV12-3/TRBV12-4
J: TRBJ1-1
CDR3: AVHGGGDTEAF

V: TRBV7-2
J: TRBJ1-1
CDR3: ASSLVGQLNTEAF

V: TRBV5-1
J: TRBJ1-2
CDR3: ASSLTTGDGGYT

V: TRBV20-1
J: TRBJ2-1
CDR3: SARGTSGGDYNEQF

V: TRBV6-1
J: TRBJ2-7
CDR3: ASSDPGQGVEQY

V: TRBV6-5
J: TRBJ1-2
CDR3: ASSLQGVGYGYT

V: TRBV4-3
J: TRBJ1-2
CDR3: ASSQDRGGLFYGYT

V: TRBV5-1
J: TRBJ2-5
CDR3: ASSLDSTNKQETQY

V: TRBV7-2
J: TRBJ1-1
CDR3: ASSLAGDSEAF

V: TRBV27
J: TRBJ1-2
CDR3: ASSLSVTGDGYT

V: TRBV4-3
J: TRBJ1-5
CDR3: ASSPSQNQPQH

V: TRBV7-2
J: TRBJ2-2
CDR3: ASSPPTSRNTGELF